These T cell receptor beta chains were read from a single sample in a study of blood T cell repertoires in COVID-19. The table came from immunoSEQ multiplex PCR; TCRdb's copy has only in-frame clones and leaves some out. The sample lists roughly 240,000 clones, about 80% occurring once. Input material: PBMCs or T cells enriched from blood (not recorded which). All receptors derive from a woman aged 40-49 years who had been exposed to COVID-19. Both conserved end residues are part of each CDR3. D genes are given only for firm matches. Size is stated for part of the rows, as once, few or many counts, or as a class when the clone is expanded.

cdr3_aa	cdr3_nt	v_call	j_call	cdr3_length	clone_size	d_call
CASSFAGNRETQYF	TGTGCCAGCAGCTTCGCAGGAAACCGGGAGACCCAGTACTTC	TRBV7-9	TRBJ2-5	14	NA	NA
CASSRGTGENSPLHF	TGTGCCAGCTCACGGGGGACAGGGGAAAATTCACCCCTCCACTTT	TRBV18	TRBJ1-6	15	NA	TRBD1
CASSLGGTSGGEDTQYF	TGTGCCAGCAGCTTAGGAGGGACTAGCGGGGGGGAAGATACGCAGTATTTT	TRBV7-2	TRBJ2-3	17	NA	TRBD2
CASSPLRNEQFF	TGTGCCAGCAGTCCTTTGAGGAATGAGCAGTTCTTC	TRBV12-3/TRBV12-4	TRBJ2-1	12	NA	NA
CASSHGGAGELFF	TGTGCCAGCAGCCACGGGGGGGCCGGGGAGCTGTTTTTT	TRBV3-1/TRBV3-2	TRBJ2-2	13	NA	TRBD2
CASSRVGRSPAEAFF	TGTGCCAGTAGTAGGGTAGGCAGGTCTCCCGCTGAAGCTTTCTTT	TRBV19	TRBJ1-1	15	NA	NA
CASSPRQEDTEAFF	TGTGCCAGCTCACCAAGGCAGGAGGACACTGAAGCTTTCTTT	TRBV18	TRBJ1-1	14	NA	NA
CASSVGQGVNSPLHF	TGTGCCAGCAGCGTAGGACAGGGGGTCAATTCACCCCTCCACTTT	TRBV9	TRBJ1-6	15	NA	TRBD1
CASSLDATSANTGELFF	TGTGCCAGTAGTCTTGACGCGACTAGCGCCAACACCGGGGAGCTGTTTTTT	TRBV19	TRBJ2-2	17	NA	TRBD2
CASSLGGDFYGYTF	TGTGCCAGCAGTCTCGGGGGGGACTTCTATGGCTACACCTTC	TRBV28	TRBJ1-2	14	NA	NA
CASSLRRSADTIYF	TGCGCCAGCAGCCTTAGGAGGTCGGCGGACACCATATATTTT	TRBV4-1	TRBJ1-3	14	NA	NA
CASTGTSILTDTQYF	TGTGCCAGCACCGGGACATCGATCCTCACAGATACGCAGTATTTT	TRBV27	TRBJ2-3	15	few	NA
CASSFRQGDTGELFF	TGTGCCAGCAGCTTCCGACAGGGTGACACCGGGGAGCTGTTTTTT	TRBV7-2	TRBJ2-2	15	NA	TRBD1
CASSRQGGTDTQYF	TGTGCCAGCAGCAGACAGGGGGGCACAGATACGCAGTATTTT	TRBV6-4	TRBJ2-3	14	NA	TRBD1
CSVERVLNTEAFF	TGCAGCGTTGAACGGGTCCTGAACACTGAAGCTTTCTTT	TRBV29-1	TRBJ1-1	13	NA	NA
CASSESPQVANSPLHF	TGCGCCAGCAGTGAGTCACCGCAGGTGGCTAATTCACCCCTCCACTTT	TRBV10-2	TRBJ1-6	16	NA	NA
CASSYANEQFF	TGCGCCAGCAGCTACGCGAATGAGCAGTTCTTC	TRBV5-1	TRBJ2-1	11	NA	NA
CASSQGQVVGTEAFF	TGTGCCAGCTCACAAGGACAGGTAGTGGGCACTGAAGCTTTCTTT	TRBV18	TRBJ1-1	15	NA	TRBD1
CASSAGTGSRGEQFF	TGCGCCAGCAGCGCCGGAACAGGGAGTCGCGGTGAGCAGTTCTTC	TRBV5-1	TRBJ2-1	15	NA	NA
CASSLTHMNTEAFF	TGTGCCAGCAGCTTAACACACATGAACACTGAAGCTTTCTTT	TRBV7-2	TRBJ1-1	14	NA	NA
CASSMGLAGTYDEQFF	TGTGCCAGTAGTATGGGACTAGCGGGAACGTACGATGAGCAGTTCTTC	TRBV19	TRBJ2-1	16	NA	TRBD2
CASSPRPGTGGVNGELFF	TGTGCCAGCAGCCCCAGACCCGGGACAGGGGGCGTTAACGGGGAGCTGTTTTTT	TRBV7-9	TRBJ2-2	18	few	TRBD1
CASSQQAGEKLFF	TGTGCCAGCAGTCAACAGGCGGGAGAAAAACTGTTTTTT	TRBV27	TRBJ1-4	13	NA	NA
CATSRTQGANEKLFF	TGTGCCACCAGCAGAACACAGGGGGCGAATGAAAAACTGTTTTTT	TRBV15	TRBJ1-4	15	NA	TRBD1
CASSLMGGHGRETQYF	TGTGCCAGCAGCTTGATGGGGGGGCACGGCCGAGAGACCCAGTACTTC	TRBV11-3	TRBJ2-5	16	NA	NA
CASSFVGNSPLHF	TGTGCCAGCAGTTTCGTGGGCAATTCACCCCTCCACTTT	TRBV12-3/TRBV12-4	TRBJ1-6	13	NA	NA
CASSGAGGGNTIYF	TGTGCCAGCAGTGGGGCAGGGGGCGGAAACACCATATATTTT	TRBV6-6	TRBJ1-3	14	NA	TRBD1
CASSQVFEGYTF	TGTGCCAGCAGCCAAGTGTTCGAGGGCTACACCTTC	TRBV3-1/TRBV3-2	TRBJ1-2	12	NA	NA